Shown below are 20 T cell receptor beta chains from a single sample sequenced in a study of regulatory T cells in long-lasting Graves disease. Sequencing libraries for TCR beta were prepared with iRepertoire HTBI primers and Arm-PCR of CDR3 regions. In TCRdb, the multiplex PCR reads were re-called with MiXCR into one record per CDR3 protein. The data contain some 470,000 distinct CDR3 sequences, roughly 21% of them seen just once; the ten biggest clones take up roughly 6.9%. Time point noted: persistent/refractory GD, antithyroid drugs over 5 years with positive TRAb. Extracted PBMC RNA gave rise to the TCR library. The sequencing used peripheral blood mononuclear cells (PBMCs), collected when the disease was refractory, from a patient treated with antithyroid drugs. Receptors originate from a female donor with Graves disease.

This clonotype turned up a few times. V and J are TRBV18 and TRBJ1-2; 10 positions match TRBD1. V gave up 2 bases and J gave up 5 bases; unmatched junction bases: 8. This CDR3 spans 16 amino acids. Germline V gene data show CDR1 as KGHSH and CDR2 as LQKENI. The CDR3 DNA reads TGTGCCAGCTCACCAACGCCGGGACAGGGGCCGTATGGCTACACCTTC. It codes for CASSPTPGQGPYGYTF.

The chain links TRBV5-5 to TRBJ1-2; D not resolved. CDR1 and CDR2 from the germline V gene are SGHKS and YYEKEE (reference sequence). The CDR3 spans 16 residues. V gave up 1 base and J gave up 2 bases, with 15 bases separating them. The CDR3 bases are TGTGCCAGCAGCTTGTCTAGCGCTCAAGTCAACTATGGCTACACCTTC. Protein sequence: CASSLSSAQVNYGYTF.

This clonotype was observed a handful of times. This chain connects TRBV11-2 to TRBJ2-1; D gene ambiguous. Germline CDR1 reads SGHAT; CDR2 reads FQNNGV. V lost 10 bases to trimming and J lost 4 bases, with 14 bases between them. This CDR3 has 13 residues. The CDR3 DNA reads TGTGCCACCTGGTCCTTAAGGTACAATGAGCAGTTCTTC. Amino acid sequence: CATWSLRYNEQFF.

This chain connects TRBV15 to TRBJ2-5; no clear D gene. The ends were cut back, 1 base at V and 3 bases at J, with 6 bases in the middle. CDR1 and CDR2 (germline): LNHNV, YYDKDF (reference sequence). The CDR3 length is 13 residues. CDR3 protein: CATSRVPKETQYF. The CDR3 nucleotides are TGTGCCACCAGCAGAGTTCCGAAAGAGACCCAGTACTTC.

The chain carries TRBV19 and TRBJ2-7; weak D call: TRBD2 (6 bases). The CDR3 covers 15 residues. V was pared by 3 bases and J by 4 bases, with 16 bases between. The germline V gene has CDR1 LNHDA and CDR2 SQIVND (reference sequence). CDR3 nucleotides: TGTGCCAGTAGTATTTGGAGACTAGATTTGTACGAGCAGTACTTC. It is translated as CASSIWRLDLYEQYF.

For this clonotype: A far larger clone differs by one base, so this is likely a read error. The chain joins TRBV2 to TRBJ2-5, with D tentatively TRBD1 (6 bases). CDR3 size: 16 residues. Germline-derived CDR1 and CDR2 are SNHLY and FYNNEI. The CDR3 nucleotides are TGTACCAGCAGTTTGTCGGCAGGGACACTCCAAGAGACCCAGTACTTC. Translated, it gives CTSSLSAGTLQETQYF.

Ten or more counts support this clonotype. The genes are TRBV28 and TRBJ2-5; tentatively, D is TRBD2 (6 bases). The CDR3 is made up of 13 amino acids. Trimming removed 6 bases from V and 2 bases from J, with 10 bases in between. Germline V lookup: CDR1 MDHEN, CDR2 SYDVKM. CDR3 amino acids: CASSWDWQETQYF. Written as DNA, the CDR3 is TGTGCCAGCAGCTGGGACTGGCAAGAGACCCAGTACTTC. Based on the CDR3 plus reference TRBV28 and TRBJ2-5, the full variable domain is DVKVTQSSRYLVKRTGEKVFLECVQDMDHENMFWYRQDPGLGLRLIYFSYDVKMKEKGDIPEGYSVSREKKERFSLILESASTNQTSMYLCASSWDWQETQYFGPGTRLLVL.

This clonotype was recorded many times. The genes are TRBV5-1 and TRBJ2-7; tentatively, D is TRBD2 (5 bases). V was pared by 3 bases and J by 9 bases, with 13 bases between. The CDR3 contains 12 residues. Germline V gives CDR1 SGHRS, CDR2 YFSETQ. Here the CDR3 DNA reads TGCGCCAGCAGCTGGGCCGAGGGTGCGCAGTACTTC. Protein sequence: CASSWAEGAQYF. Full variable domain (rest looked up from reference TRBV5-1 and TRBJ2-7): KAGVTQTPRYLIKTRGQQVTLSCSPISGHRSVSWYQQTPGQGLQFLFEYFSETQRNKGNFPGRFSGRQFSNSRSEMNVSTLELGDSALYLCASSWAEGAQYFGPGTRLTVT.

This clonotype was recorded many times. This sequence joins TRBV5-1 and TRBJ2-7, with D perhaps matching TRBD1 (5 bases). CDR1 SGHRS and CDR2 YFSETQ come from the germline V gene. The V gene lost 0 bases and the J gene lost 4 bases, with 14 bases spanning the gap. This CDR3 has 15 amino acids. CDR3 region: CASSLEPGSWYEQYF. CDR3 sequence (DNA): TGCGCCAGCAGCTTGGAGCCAGGGTCATGGTACGAGCAGTACTTC.

This clonotype was observed at least ten times. The genes are TRBV28 and TRBJ1-4; D is unclear. The CDR3 loop spans 14 amino acids. Deletions cut 6 bases from V and 5 bases from J, with 13 bases between. Germline assignment: CDR1 MDHEN and CDR2 SYDVKM. CDR3 bases: TGTGCCAGCAGCAAAGCGGGAGACAATGAAAAACTGTTTTTT. This gives the protein CASSKAGDNEKLFF.

This clonotype was recorded a few times. This chain uses TRBV7-2 with TRBJ1-5; D call uncertain. Germline assignment: CDR1 SGHTA and CDR2 FQGNSA. Trimming took 5 bases from V and 5 from J, leaving 10 bases between them. CDR3 length equals 13 residues. CDR3: CASSPWIDQPQHF. In nucleotides, the CDR3 is TGTGCCAGCAGCCCCTGGATAGATCAGCCCCAGCATTTT.

This clonotype was detected many times. The V gene is TRBV28, the J gene TRBJ2-7, with a possible D match to TRBD2 (7 bases). The CDR3 consists of 14 residues. Deletions cut 2 bases from V and 6 bases from J, with 14 bases between. Germline V gives CDR1 MDHEN, CDR2 SYDVKM. The CDR3 region is CASSLVGGGLEQYF. The CDR3 DNA follows: TGTGCCAGCAGTTTAGTTGGGGGGGGGCTCGAGCAGTACTTC.

The V and J genes are TRBV7-9 and TRBJ2-7; D is ambiguous. Trimming took off 10 bases at V and 0 bases at J, with 16 bases between the two ends. The germline CDR1 and CDR2 sequences are SEHNR and FQNEAQ (reference sequence). This CDR3 is 14 amino acids long. In nucleotides, the CDR3 is TGTGCCACCTCTGGACCGGAATCCTCCTACGAGCAGTACTTC. Protein: CATSGPESSYEQYF.

This clonotype was counted many times. The J gene is TRBJ1-1, the V gene TRBV29-1; a possible D gene is TRBD1 (5 bases). Trimming pared 4 bases from V and 0 bases from J, leaving 6 bases between. The CDR3 loop spans 12 amino acids. Germline V gives CDR1 SQVTM, CDR2 ANQGSEA. The CDR3 loop is CSVGQMNTEAFF. The CDR3, as DNA: TGCAGCGTTGGACAGATGAACACTGAAGCTTTCTTT.

This clonotype was observed at least ten times. The chain carries TRBV24-1 and TRBJ1-2; 8 bases fit TRBD1. The ends lost 3 bases at V and 4 bases at J; junction bases unmatched: 6. The germline V gene encodes CDR1 KGHDR and CDR2 SFDVKD. This CDR3 contains 15 residues. The CDR3 sequence: CATSDAGQALYGYTF. CDR3 sequence (DNA): TGTGCCACCAGTGATGCGGGACAGGCCCTCTATGGCTACACCTTC.

This clonotype has ten or more counts. The chain recombines TRBV11-3 with TRBJ2-5; 8 positions match TRBD1. There are 15 residues in the CDR3. Germline CDR1 SGHNT, CDR2 YENEEA. The V gene end was trimmed by 5 bases and the J gene end by 4 bases; junction bases not matched to a gene: 9. Here the CDR3 DNA reads TGTGCCAGCAGCCTAACGACAGGGGCGCGAGAGACCCAGTACTTC. Its translation: CASSLTTGARETQYF.

This chain links TRBV20-1 with TRBJ1-1; weak D call: TRBD1 (5 bases). Germline assignment: CDR1 DFQATT and CDR2 SNEGSKA (reference sequence). V lost 6 bases and J lost 8, with 19 bases in between. The CDR3 is made up of 13 amino acids. The CDR3 DNA reads as TGCAGTGCCTACACTGGGGGGGTGAAGGAAGCTTTCTTT. Amino acid sequence: CSAYTGGVKEAFF.

This clonotype was seen many times. The V and J genes are TRBV24-1 and TRBJ2-5; D is unresolved. This CDR3 contains 13 residues. V dropped 4 bases and J dropped 5 bases, with 10 bases sitting between them. In germline, CDR1 is KGHDR, CDR2 SFDVKD. CDR3 in amino acids: CATSERVQETQYF. The CDR3 DNA reads TGTGCCACCAGTGAACGGGTGCAGGAGACCCAGTACTTC.

This clonotype has a handful of counts. The chain is built from TRBV19 and TRBJ1-1, with D perhaps matching TRBD1 (6 bases). This CDR3 contains 15 residues. Germline CDR1 is LNHDA and CDR2 is SQIVND (reference sequence). V was clipped by 4 bases and J by 1 base, with 13 bases between them. CDR3 residues: CASSTRRGPNTEAFF. DNA for the CDR3: TGTGCCAGTAGTACCCGCCGGGGGCCGAACACTGAAGCTTTCTTT.

This clonotype has more than one count but fewer than ten. This chain joins TRBV20-1 and TRBJ1-1; 8 bases map to TRBD1. With 1 base clipped from V and 4 bases from J, the junction kept 5 bases outside the gene matches. The CDR3 loop spans 14 amino acids. Germline V gene lookup returns CDR1 DFQATT and CDR2 SNEGSKA (reference sequence). The CDR3 spells CSARGTTGVTEAFF. The CDR3, as DNA: TGCAGTGCTAGAGGGACGACAGGGGTCACTGAAGCTTTCTTT.